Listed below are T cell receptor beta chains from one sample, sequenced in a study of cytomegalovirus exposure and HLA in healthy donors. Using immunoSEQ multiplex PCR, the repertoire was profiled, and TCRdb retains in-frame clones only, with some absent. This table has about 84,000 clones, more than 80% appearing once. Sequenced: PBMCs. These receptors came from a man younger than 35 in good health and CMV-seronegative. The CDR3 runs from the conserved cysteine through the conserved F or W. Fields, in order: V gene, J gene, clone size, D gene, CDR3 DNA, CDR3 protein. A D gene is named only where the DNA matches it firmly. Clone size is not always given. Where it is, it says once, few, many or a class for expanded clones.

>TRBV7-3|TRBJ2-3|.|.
TGTGCCAGCAGCCCATGGGGGGCCGGGACGGGAGGTTTGATGAGTACGCAGTATTTT
CASSPWGAGTGGLMSTQYF
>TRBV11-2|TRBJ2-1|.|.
TGTGCCAGCAGCTCTCCGTCGGGGGGCGATCATAATGAGCAGTTCTTC
CASSSPSGGDHNEQFF
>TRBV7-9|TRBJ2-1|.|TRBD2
TGTGCCAGCAGCCCAGGATACGGGAGGAGTTCCTACAATGAGCAGTTCTTC
CASSPGYGRSSYNEQFF
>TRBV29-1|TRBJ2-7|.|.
TGCAGCGTTGGGACGGGGAACTACGAGCAGTACTTC
CSVGTGNYEQYF
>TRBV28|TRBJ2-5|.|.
TGTGCCAGCAGTTTCCTTTCGGGGATTCAGGAGACCCAGTACTTC
CASSFLSGIQETQYF
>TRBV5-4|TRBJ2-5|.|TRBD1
TGTGCCAGCAGCTTGACAGGGGAGCCCGGGGAGACCCAGTACTTC
CASSLTGEPGETQYF
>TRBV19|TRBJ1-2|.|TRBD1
TGTGCCAGTAGTTCTCTCAGGGGGGAAAACTATGGCTACACCTTC
CASSSLRGENYGYTF
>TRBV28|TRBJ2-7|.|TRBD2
TGTGCCAGCAGGGCGGGACTAGCGGGATCCTACGAGCAGTACTTC
CASRAGLAGSYEQYF
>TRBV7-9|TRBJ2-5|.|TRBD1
TGTTCCAGCAGCTCCTTCGCTGGGACAGTCCAAGAGACCCAGTACTTC
CSSSSFAGTVQETQYF
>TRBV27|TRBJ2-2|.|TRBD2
TGTGCCAGCAGCCTTCGAGCGGGGGGAAACACCGGGGAGCTGTTTTTT
CASSLRAGGNTGELFF
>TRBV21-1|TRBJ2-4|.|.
TGTGCCCGCAGCAAGTCGGGAGCCAAAAACATTCAGTACTTC
CARSKSGAKNIQYF
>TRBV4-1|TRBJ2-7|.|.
TGCGCCAGCAGCCAACTTCAAGGGTTGGGAGCCTGGACCTACGAGCAGTACTTC
CASSQLQGLGAWTYEQYF
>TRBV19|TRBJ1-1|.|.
TGTGCCAGTAGTTATGCAGGGACTGAAGCTTTCTTT
CASSYAGTEAFF
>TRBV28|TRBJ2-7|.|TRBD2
TGTGCCAGCAGCCCGGGGGGGGCCTCATCCTACGAGCAGTACTTC
CASSPGGASSYEQYF
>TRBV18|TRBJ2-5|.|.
TGTGCCAGCTCGTCGGGACTCCAAGAGACCCAGTACTTC
CASSSGLQETQYF
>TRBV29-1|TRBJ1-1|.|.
TGCAGCGTTTCTGGCACCCGATACACTGAAGCTTTCTTT
CSVSGTRYTEAFF
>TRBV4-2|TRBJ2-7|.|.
TGTGCCAGCAGCCAAGGGGGGGCGGGAGTATCCCCACCTTCCTACGAGCAGTACTTC
CASSQGGAGVSPPSYEQYF
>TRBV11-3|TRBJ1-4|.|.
TGTGCCAGCAGCAAACGCCGTAGATTTGCAACTAATGAAAAACTGTTTTTT
CASSKRRRFATNEKLFF
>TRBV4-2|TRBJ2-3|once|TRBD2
TGTGCCAGCAGCCAAGTCAACCTAGCGGGACCCACAGATACGCAGTATTTT
CASSQVNLAGPTDTQYF
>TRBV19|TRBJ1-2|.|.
TGTGCCAGTACCCGGGGGGGATACTATGGCTACACCTTC
CASTRGGYYGYTF
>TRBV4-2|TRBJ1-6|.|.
TGTGCCAGCAGCCAAGGCCGAGAAAATTCGCCCCTCCACTTT
CASSQGRENSPLHF
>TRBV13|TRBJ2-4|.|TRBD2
TGTGCCAGCAGGCAAACTAGCGGGAGTAGTCGTGGCAAAAACATTCAGTACTTC
CASRQTSGSSRGKNIQYF
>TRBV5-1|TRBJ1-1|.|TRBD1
TGCGCCAGCAGCTCGGGACAGGGAAGCACTGAAGCTTTCTTT
CASSSGQGSTEAFF
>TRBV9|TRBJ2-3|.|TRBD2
TGTGCCAGCAGCGCCCCGATTCTTAGCGGGAGAAGCGGAGATACGCAGTATTTT
CASSAPILSGRSGDTQYF
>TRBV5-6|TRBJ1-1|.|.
TGTGCCAGCAGCCACCTCAGACAGCGCGCCATGAACACTGAAGCTTTCTTT
CASSHLRQRAMNTEAFF
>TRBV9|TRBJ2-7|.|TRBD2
TGTGCCAGCAGCCGGGGGAGGGCGATCTACGAGCAGTACTTC
CASSRGRAIYEQYF
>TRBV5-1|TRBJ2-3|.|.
TGCGCCAGCAGGGAGGCTAGCACAGATACGCAGTATTTT
CASREASTDTQYF
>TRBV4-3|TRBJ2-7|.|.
TGCGCCAGCAGCCGGACCCGGGAGCTGGCCTACGAGCAGTACTTC
CASSRTRELAYEQYF
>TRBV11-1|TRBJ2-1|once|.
TGTGCCAGCAGCGAACTCAGGGTAACCTACAATGAGCAGTTCTTC
CASSELRVTYNEQFF
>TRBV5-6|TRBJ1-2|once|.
TGTGCCAGCAGCTTGTGGCAGGGGAAGGGCTATGGCTACACCTTC
CASSLWQGKGYGYTF
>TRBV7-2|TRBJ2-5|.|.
TGTGCCAGCAGCTTAGGAGGTCAAGAGACCCAGTACTTC
CASSLGGQETQYF
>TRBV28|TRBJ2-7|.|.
TGTGCCAGCACCCTACAGGGTATCGGCTCCTACGAGCAGTACTTC
CASTLQGIGSYEQYF
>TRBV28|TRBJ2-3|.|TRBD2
TGTGCCAGCAGTTTATTTGGCATTAGCGGGAGTATAGAGGATACGCAGTATTTT
CASSLFGISGSIEDTQYF
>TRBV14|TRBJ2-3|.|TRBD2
TGTGCCAGCAGCCAACTACTAGCGGGGGTTACAGATACGCAGTATTTT
CASSQLLAGVTDTQYF
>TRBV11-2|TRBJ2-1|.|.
TGTGCCAGCAGCTTCTCCCTATACAATGAGCAGTTCTTC
CASSFSLYNEQFF
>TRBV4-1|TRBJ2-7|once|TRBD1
TGCGCCAGCAGCCAAGATAGGACAGGGGGGAGCTACGAGCAGTACTTC
CASSQDRTGGSYEQYF
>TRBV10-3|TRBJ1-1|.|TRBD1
TGTGCCATCACCGATCGAATACAGGGGGGGAACACTGAAGCTTTCTTT
CAITDRIQGGNTEAFF
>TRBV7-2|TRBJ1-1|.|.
TGTGCCAGCAGCTTAGGGGCCGTGGTCCGGAACACTGAAGCTTTCTTT
CASSLGAVVRNTEAFF
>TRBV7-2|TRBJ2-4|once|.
TGTGCCAGCAGCTTAGTGTTCAGAACCTTAGCCAAAAACATTCAGTACTTC
CASSLVFRTLAKNIQYF
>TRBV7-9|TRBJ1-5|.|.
TGTGCCAGCAGCTTTAGTACAGGGTACGATCAGCCCCAGCATTTT
CASSFSTGYDQPQHF
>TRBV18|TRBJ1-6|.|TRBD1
TGTGCCAGCTCAGCTGACAGGGGGACTTCACCCCTCCACTTT
CASSADRGTSPLHF
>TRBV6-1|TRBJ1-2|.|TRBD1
TGTGCCAGCAGTCTATACAGGGGCGGCTACACCTTC
CASSLYRGGYTF
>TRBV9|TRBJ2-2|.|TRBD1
TGTGCCAGCAGCGTAGACGGGACAGGGGGCACCGGGGAGCTGTTTTTT
CASSVDGTGGTGELFF
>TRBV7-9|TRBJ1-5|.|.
TGTGCCAGCAGCTTAACCGGGGGGTCTCAGCCCCAGCATTTT
CASSLTGGSQPQHF
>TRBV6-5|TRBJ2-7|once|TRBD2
TGTGCCAGCGGGCGTAAGGGACTAGTTTCGATCGAGCAGTACTTC
CASGRKGLVSIEQYF
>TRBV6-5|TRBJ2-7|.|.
TGTGCCAGCAGTTACTATGTGGGGAGCTCCTACGAGCAGTACTTC
CASSYYVGSSYEQYF
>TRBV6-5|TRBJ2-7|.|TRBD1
TGTGCCAGTTCGGTGACAGGGTCCTACGAGCAGTACTTC
CASSVTGSYEQYF
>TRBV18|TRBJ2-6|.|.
TGTGCCAGCTCACCAACGGGGGCTGGGGCCAACGTCCTGACTTTC
CASSPTGAGANVLTF
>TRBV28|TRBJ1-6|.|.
TGTGCCAGCAGTCCAGGGCCTAGCCTCCACTTT
CASSPGPSLHF
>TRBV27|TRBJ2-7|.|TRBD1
TGTGCCAGCAGTCTGGACAGGGGAGGATTCGACGAGCAGTACTTC
CASSLDRGGFDEQYF
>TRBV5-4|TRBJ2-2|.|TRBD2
TGTGCCAGCGCCCCCGCCGGGAGGGTTAACACCGGGGAGCTGTTTTTT
CASAPAGRVNTGELFF